The 7 T cell receptor beta chains in this list originate from one sample, sequenced in a study of post-analysis software for immune sequencing data. Study-wide points: In patients, TRBV5-6, TRBV5-1 and TRBV20-1 belonged to roughly five TRBV segments found more frequently than in controls.

Their antigens are not known. Unique molecular identifiers were built into the TCR beta cDNA libraries. From the PCR reads, TCRdb called clonotypes with MiXCR, one entry per CDR3 protein. The sample has 450,000 to 650,000 distinct CDR3 sequences, around 44% seen once. Sample: blood. These receptors all stem from a girl aged 10-17 years with multiple sclerosis.

This clonotype came up a few times. The chain recombines TRBV7-9 with TRBJ2-7; possibly TRBD1 for D (5 bases). Germline V gives CDR1 SEHNR, CDR2 FQNEAQ (reference sequence). This CDR3 comprises 15 residues. V lost 5 bases, J lost 3 bases, and 17 bases lay in between. Here the CDR3 reads CASSGGALWIYEQYF. CDR3 nucleotides: TGTGCCAGCAGCGGTGGGGCCCTGTGGATCTACGAGCAGTACTTC.

The chain carries TRBV12-3 or TRBV12-4 and TRBJ1-2; D is unclear. The CDR3 runs 15 residues. V was cut by 1 base and J by 0 bases, with 9 bases left in between. In nucleotides, the CDR3 is TGTGCCAGCAGTTTAGAGGCAGCCCCTAACTATGGCTACACCTTC. Its translation: CASSLEAAPNYGYTF.

The chain is built from TRBV5-1 and TRBJ2-5; 7 nucleotides match TRBD1. The germline V gene encodes CDR1 SGHRS and CDR2 YFSETQ. V lost 1 base to trimming and J lost 2 bases; unmatched junction nucleotides: 8. The CDR3 consists of 16 residues. This CDR3 reads CASSLRGQKLQETQYF. The DNA for the CDR3 is TGCGCCAGCAGCTTGAGGGGACAGAAACTGCAAGAGACCCAGTACTTC.

The rearrangement links TRBV4-1 to TRBJ2-7; TRBD1 is a possible D gene (7 bases). The closer fit of TRBJ2-5 to the DNA end suggests the J call may be wrong. Germline V gene sequence: CDR1 MGHRA, CDR2 YSYEKL. CDR3 length: 16 amino acids. The CDR3 sequence: CASSQAGDSHKETQYF. The CDR3, as DNA: TGCGCCAGCAGCCAAGCGGGGGACAGCCACAAAGAGACCCAGTACTTC.

Only one count was recorded for this clonotype. The chain recombines TRBV29-1 with TRBJ1-3; D remains ambiguous. Germline V gene data show CDR1 as SQVTM and CDR2 as ANQGSEA. The CDR3 has 13 amino acids. V shed 4 bases and J shed 4 bases, with 11 bases lying between them. The CDR3 reads CSVGSGSGNTIYF. The CDR3 DNA reads as TGCAGCGTTGGGTCTGGGTCCGGAAACACCATATATTTT.

This chain links TRBV20-1 with TRBJ2-4; tentatively, D is TRBD2 (5 bases). In germline, CDR1 is DFQATT, CDR2 SNEGSKA (reference sequence). The CDR3 runs 15 residues. Trimming removed 3 bases from V and 2 bases from J, with 14 bases in between. The CDR3 DNA sequence: TGCAGTGCTAGGGAGAGGGCGTCGACCAAAAACATTCAGTACTTC. It translates to CSARERASTKNIQYF.

The chain couples TRBV9 to TRBJ2-4; tentatively, D is TRBD1 or TRBD2 (5 bases each). The tail of the sequence fits TRBJ2-7 better, so the J call may be wrong. This CDR3 is 13 amino acids long. Per the germline V gene, CDR1 is SGDLS and CDR2 is YYNGEE. CDR3 protein: CASSYGDGYEQYF. CDR3 DNA sequence: TGTGCCAGCAGCTACGGGGACGGCTACGAGCAGTACTTC.